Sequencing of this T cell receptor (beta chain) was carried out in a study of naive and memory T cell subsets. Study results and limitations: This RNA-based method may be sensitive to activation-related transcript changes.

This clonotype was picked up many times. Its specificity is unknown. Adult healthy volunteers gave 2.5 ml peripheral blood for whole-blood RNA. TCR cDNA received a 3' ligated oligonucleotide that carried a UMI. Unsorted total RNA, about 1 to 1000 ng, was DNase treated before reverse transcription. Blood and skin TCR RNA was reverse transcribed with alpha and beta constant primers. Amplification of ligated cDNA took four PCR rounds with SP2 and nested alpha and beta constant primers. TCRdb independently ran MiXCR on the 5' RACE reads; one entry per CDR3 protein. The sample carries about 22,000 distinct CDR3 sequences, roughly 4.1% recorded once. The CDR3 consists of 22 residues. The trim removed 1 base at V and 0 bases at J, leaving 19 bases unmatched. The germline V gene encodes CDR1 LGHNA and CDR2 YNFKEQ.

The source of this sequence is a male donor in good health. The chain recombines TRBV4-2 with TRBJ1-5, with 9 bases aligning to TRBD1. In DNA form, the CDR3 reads TGTGCCAGCAGCCAAGCCCCGAACAGGGGGCCGGCGCAGCCTTATAGCAATCAGCCCCAGCATTTT. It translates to CASSQAPNRGPAQPYSNQPQHF.